These 20 T cell receptor beta chains were all obtained from the same sample, sequenced in a study of CD8 T cells in Susac syndrome. Reverse transcription of roughly 0.45 to 1 ug RNA used random hexamers. MiXCR, run by TCRdb on the immunoSEQ multiplex PCR reads, gives a single entry per CDR3 protein. The sample yields about 150,000 distinct CDR3 sequences, almost 96% seen once. The sample was CD4+ T cells from PBMCs. The receptors come from a human donor with Susac syndrome.

The gene calls are TRBV7-9 and TRBJ1-5; D perhaps matches TRBD1 (6 bases). Germline-derived CDR1 and CDR2 are SEHNR and FQNEAQ (reference sequence). The CDR3 spans 16 residues. V lost 0 bases to trimming and J lost 5 bases, with 14 bases between them. CDR3: CASSLAVGTPHQPQHF. In nucleotides, the CDR3 is TGTGCCAGCAGCTTAGCAGTCGGGACACCACATCAGCCCCAGCATTTT. The complete variable domain, with remaining parts taken from reference TRBV7-9 and TRBJ1-5, reads DTGVSQNPRHKITKRGQNVTFRCDPISEHNRLYWYRQTLGQGPEFLTYFQNEAQLEKSRLLSDRFSAERPKGSFSTLEIQRTEQGDSAMYLCASSLAVGTPHQPQHFGDGTRLSIL.

The chain is built from TRBV4-2 and TRBJ1-5, with D hard to call. The CDR3 runs to 15 residues. In germline, CDR1 is LGHNA, CDR2 YNFKEQ. V was clipped by 4 bases and J by 4 bases, with 14 bases between them. CDR3 region: CASSPSAVRNQPQHF. The DNA for the CDR3 is TGTGCCAGCAGCCCTTCGGCGGTTAGAAATCAGCCCCAGCATTTT.

For the CDR3, the DNA is TGTGCCAGCAGCAGCCGGGGGGCCAACACAGATACGCAGTATTTT. Its translation: CASSSRGANTDTQYF. This chain connects TRBV7-9 to TRBJ2-3; perhaps TRBD2 as D (7 bases). The CDR3 contains 15 residues. The V end was cut by 5 bases, the J end by 2 bases, with 14 bases between. CDR1 and CDR2 (germline): SEHNR, FQNEAQ (reference sequence). The full variable domain, rest sourced from reference TRBV7-9 and TRBJ2-3, is DTGVSQNPRHKITKRGQNVTFRCDPISEHNRLYWYRQTLGQGPEFLTYFQNEAQLEKSRLLSDRFSAERPKGSFSTLEIQRTEQGDSAMYLCASSSRGANTDTQYFGPGTRLTVL.

The gene calls are TRBV5-1 and TRBJ1-1; no definite D call. The V gene's germline CDR1 is SGHRS and CDR2 YFSETQ. This CDR3 spans 13 amino acids. V was cut by 0 bases and J by 7 bases, with 10 bases left in between. The CDR3: CASSLVGSGEAFF. DNA of the CDR3: TGCGCCAGCAGCTTGGTGGGGTCGGGTGAAGCTTTCTTT.

The chain couples TRBV5-1 to TRBJ2-6; D gene uncertain. V was shortened by 4 bases and J by 2 bases, with 10 bases between the two germline ends. The CDR3 sequence is 15 residues long. Germline V gene lookup returns CDR1 SGHRS and CDR2 YFSETQ. The CDR3 loop reads CASSSLGTGANVLTF. The CDR3 DNA reads as TGCGCCAGCAGCAGTCTGGGAACTGGGGCCAACGTCCTGACTTTC.

The chain is built from TRBV19 and TRBJ2-7; D unclear. Germline values: CDR1 LNHDA, CDR2 SQIVND (reference sequence). The ends were cut back, 1 base at V and 4 bases at J, with 14 bases in the middle. The CDR3 is 15 amino acids. The CDR3 region is CASSIAPRGGYEQYF. The CDR3 DNA reads TGTGCCAGTAGTATAGCCCCAAGAGGTGGGTACGAGCAGTACTTC.

The chain links TRBV4-2 to TRBJ2-6; D possibly corresponds to TRBD1 (6 bases). The V end was cut by 1 base, the J end by 0 bases, with 13 bases between. The CDR3 runs to 18 residues. The germline gives CDR1 LGHNA, CDR2 YNFKEQ. The CDR3 here is CASSQVRTESSGANVLTF. In DNA form, the CDR3 reads TGTGCCAGCAGCCAAGTGCGGACAGAATCCTCTGGGGCCAACGTCCTGACTTTC.

The rearrangement links TRBV21-1 to TRBJ1-2; TRBD1 reflects the table's D call only, with no check against the DNA. TRBV21-1 is annotated as a pseudogene. The CDR3 is 15 amino acids. CDR3 residues: CASSVRDRGLEGYTF. The DNA of the CDR3 is TGTGCCAGCAGCGTTCGGGACAGGGGTTTGGAGGGCTACACCTTC.

The table lists this clonotype with a count of one. The V and J genes are TRBV15 and TRBJ1-1; the D is unclear. V lost 2 bases to trimming and J lost 1 base, with 5 bases between them. The CDR3 loop spans 13 amino acids. The germline V gene encodes CDR1 LNHNV and CDR2 YYDKDF (reference sequence). CDR3 bases: TGTGCCACCAGCAGAATGAGGAACACTGAAGCTTTCTTT. Translated, it gives CATSRMRNTEAFF.

This clonotype was observed a single time. The rearrangement joins TRBV4-1 to TRBJ2-7; maybe TRBD1 (5 bases). CDR3 length: 15 residues. V gave up 1 base and J gave up 2 bases, with 12 bases separating them. Germline loops: CDR1 MGHRA, CDR2 YSYEKL. CDR3 sequence (DNA): TGCGCCAGCAGCCAAGGGGGCCCGGCGGCCTACGAGCAGTACTTC. Protein sequence: CASSQGGPAAYEQYF.

The rearrangement links TRBV27 to TRBJ2-3; D is ambiguous. CDR1 and CDR2 from the germline V gene are MNHEY and SMNVEV (reference sequence). This CDR3 region has 15 residues. V lost 4 bases to trimming and J lost 2 bases, with 13 bases between them. The CDR3 DNA reads as TGTGCCAGCAGTTCAGGCTTACTCATCACAGATACGCAGTATTTT. Translation: CASSSGLLITDTQYF.

This clonotype was seen more than once but under ten times. This sequence joins TRBV28 and TRBJ1-1; D remains ambiguous. Between the trimmed V and J ends, which lost 2 bases and 2 bases, there was a span of 9 bases. The germline V gene has CDR1 MDHEN and CDR2 SYDVKM. This CDR3 has 14 amino acids. CDR3 DNA: TGTGCCAGCAGTTTAGACGGCCTTAACACTGAAGCTTTCTTT. Translated: CASSLDGLNTEAFF.

The V gene is TRBV29-1, the J gene TRBJ1-5, with D unresolved. Germline CDR1 and CDR2: SQVTM and ANQGSEA. Trimming took 6 bases from V and 1 from J, leaving 10 bases between them. The CDR3 totals 13 residues. Written as DNA, the CDR3 is TGCAGCGTAACTTTGGGGAGCAATCAGCCCCAGCATTTT. It yields the protein CSVTLGSNQPQHF.

In its sample, this clonotype was seen a few times. The J gene is TRBJ2-7, the V gene TRBV12-3 or TRBV12-4; D is undetermined. The CDR3 has 10 residues. The germline V and J ends were trimmed by 6 bases and 3 bases, with 3 bases remaining between them. CDR3 sequence: CASRGYEQYF. DNA of the CDR3: TGTGCCAGCAGGGGCTACGAGCAGTACTTC.

The chain is built from TRBV7-8 and TRBJ2-2; D is undetermined. CDR3 length: 15 amino acids. Between the trimmed V and J ends, which lost 1 base and 0 bases, there was a span of 6 bases. Germline values: CDR1 SGHVS, CDR2 FQNEAQ. The CDR3 region is CASSLVGTNTGELFF. The CDR3 DNA follows: TGTGCCAGCAGCTTAGTTGGGACGAACACCGGGGAGCTGTTTTTT. Variable domain in full (rest from reference TRBV7-8 and TRBJ2-2): GAGVSQSPRYKVAKRGQDVALRCDPISGHVSLFWYQQALGQGPEFLTYFQNEAQLDKSGLPSDRFFAERPEGSVSTLKIQRTQQEDSAVYLCASSLVGTNTGELFFGEGSRLTVL.

The chain is built from TRBV18 and TRBJ2-1; D may be TRBD1 (6 bases). Deletions cut 2 bases from V and 8 bases from J, with 16 bases between. Germline CDR1 KGHSH, CDR2 LQKENI. There are 15 residues in the CDR3. For the CDR3, the DNA is TGTGCCAGCTCACCATCCAGGGGTGATGTCTATGAGCAGTTCTTC. Encoded protein: CASSPSRGDVYEQFF.

This clonotype has just a few counts. J is TRBJ1-5 and V is TRBV20-1; 9 bases are a match to TRBD1. After removal of 3 bases from V and 4 bases from J, the junction contained 4 bases not matched to a gene. This CDR3 is 14 amino acids long. In germline, CDR1 is DFQATT, CDR2 SNEGSKA (reference sequence). The CDR3 loop is CSASSGTGNQPQHF. The CDR3 nucleotides read TGCAGTGCTAGTTCTGGGACAGGGAATCAGCCCCAGCATTTT.

This chain uses TRBV20-1 with TRBJ1-1; D gene unclear. Germline V gene sequence: CDR1 DFQATT, CDR2 SNEGSKA (reference sequence). The V gene lost 4 bases and the J gene lost 1 base, with 10 bases spanning the gap. The CDR3 is 13 residues long. The CDR3 reads CSAKDGKNTEAFF. CDR3 nucleotides: TGCAGTGCTAAGGACGGAAAGAACACTGAAGCTTTCTTT.

The genes are TRBV12-3 or TRBV12-4 and TRBJ1-5; TRBD1 agrees at 8 bases. Trimming cost V 4 bases and J 0 bases; bases outside gene matches: 5. There are 16 residues in the CDR3. CDR3 loop: CASSWGQDYSNQPQHF. The CDR3 bases are TGTGCCAGCAGTTGGGGACAGGACTATAGCAATCAGCCCCAGCATTTT.

The chain combines TRBV20-1 with TRBJ1-2; D is ambiguous. CDR3 length: 13 amino acids. The germline V gene has CDR1 DFQATT and CDR2 SNEGSKA (reference sequence). Between the trimmed V and J ends, which lost 3 bases and 7 bases, there was a span of 15 bases. The CDR3: CSASLPGRGGYTF. CDR3 DNA sequence: TGCAGTGCTAGTCTCCCGGGGAGAGGTGGCTACACCTTC.